The 17 T cell receptor beta chains in this list originate from one sample, sequenced in a study of molecular identifiers for immune sequencing clone quantification (dated by TCRdb to the late 2010s). Libraries were made using PCR. Reads for this sample came from a NextSeq 500. The public reads were run again by TCRdb, first through fastp at Q25 and then through MiXCR, and only productive beta chains were kept. Every distinct CDR3 protein forms one entry, paired with its most common genes and DNA. This sample lists approximately 590,000 distinct CDR3 sequences; roughly 25% were detected once. The ten largest make up around 0.78% of the sample. Sample: naive CD8+ T cells from blood, with Jurkat cell RNA spiked in. Reading the label with the study, this specimen's cell subset or site is: FACS-sorted CD8+CD4-CCR7+CD45RA+ naive T cells. The receptors stem from a human donor in good health. Some libraries in this study had Jurkat cell RNA spiked in.

The CDR3 DNA follows: TGCGCCAGCAGTGAGGAGGTAGGGGGCTGGAGTAACATTCAGTACTTC. Amino acids: CASSEEVGGWSNIQYF. The genes are TRBV10-2 and TRBJ2-4; TRBD1 aligns across 7 bases. The junction had 11 bases not matched to a gene; V was cut back by 2 bases and J by 7 bases. Per germline, CDR1 WSHSY and CDR2 SAAADI. The CDR3 is 16 residues long.

About this clonotype itself: A much larger clone differs by one base, so this may be a read error. V gene TRBV7-2 combines with J gene TRBJ1-1; TRBD1 is a possible D gene (6 bases). The CDR3 is 17 amino acids. Germline V gives CDR1 SGHTA, CDR2 FQGNSA. V shed 5 bases and J shed 0 bases, with 19 bases lying between them. CDR3 sequence reads: CASSPGYRVGLNTEAFF. The CDR3 nucleotides are TGTGCCAGCAGCCCAGGGTACAGGGTAGGCTTGAACACTGAAGCTTTCTTT.

This clonotype was seen only a few times. The rearrangement joins TRBV9 to TRBJ2-5; D not certain. The germline V and J ends were trimmed by 0 bases and 5 bases, with 8 bases remaining between them. The CDR3 is 13 amino acids. Per the germline V gene, CDR1 is SGDLS and CDR2 is YYNGEE. CDR3 protein: CASSVVAGETQYF. CDR3 sequence (DNA): TGTGCCAGCAGCGTAGTGGCCGGGGAGACCCAGTACTTC. Filled out from reference TRBV9 and TRBJ2-5, the complete variable domain reads DSGVTQTPKHLITATGQRVTLRCSPRSGDLSVYWYQQSLDQGLQFLIQYYNGEERAKGNILERFSAQQFPDLHSELNLSSLELGDSALYFCASSVVAGETQYFGPGTRLLVL.

This clonotype was counted at least ten times. The DNA for the CDR3 is TGCGCCAGCAGCCGGGACAGCTATCAGCCCCAGCATTTT. Protein product: CASSRDSYQPQHF. The V and J genes are TRBV5-1 and TRBJ1-5; 7 bases are a match to TRBD1. This CDR3 region has 13 residues. V dropped 4 bases and J dropped 5; count of bases not matched to a gene: 3. Germline V gives CDR1 SGHRS, CDR2 YFSETQ.

The rearrangement joins TRBV19 to TRBJ2-3; no firm D call. Trimming pared 7 bases from V and 1 base from J, leaving 9 bases between. This CDR3 region has 13 residues. The germline V gene encodes CDR1 LNHDA and CDR2 SQIVND (reference sequence). In DNA, the CDR3 is TGTGCCAGTAAGTATATGGGCACAGATACGCAGTATTTT. This codes for CASKYMGTDTQYF.

This clonotype was seen many times. The chain has TRBV3-1 and TRBJ2-1; a weak D match, TRBD2 (6 bases). V lost 1 base, J lost 13 bases, and 14 bases lay in between. This CDR3 has 13 amino acids. Germline CDR1 and CDR2: LGHDT and YNNKEL (reference sequence). CDR3 sequence reads: CASSQGTGEAQFF. DNA of the CDR3: TGTGCCAGCAGCCAAGGGACGGGAGAGGCCCAGTTCTTC.

For this clonotype: This may be a read error, as it is one base from a much larger clone. The conserved phenylalanine or tryptophan is not found at the CDR3 terminus, so this likely reflects a read error. No DNA is shown, since the ends of the CDR3 on it are uncertain; the CDR3 is the one TCRdb lists. V is TRBV30 and J is TRBJ2-3; TRBD1 was called by the table and not checked on the DNA. The germline CDR1 and CDR2 sequences are GTSNPN and SVGIG (reference sequence). The CDR3 totals 11 residues, both ends included. The CDR3 region is CAWSETGAEYS.

Concerning this clonotype: This may be a read error: a much more frequent sequence differs by one nucleotide. The V gene is TRBV5-1, the J gene TRBJ2-7; 13 nucleotides match TRBD2. The germline V gene encodes CDR1 SGHRS and CDR2 YFSETQ. This CDR3 spans 16 amino acids. After removal of 1 base from V and 3 bases from J, the junction contained 4 bases not matched to a gene. As DNA, the CDR3 is TGCGCCAGCAGCTTGCGAGGGACTAGCGGGAACTACGAGCAGTACTTC. The encoded protein is CASSLRGTSGNYEQYF.

This clonotype was picked up a small number of times. The V and J genes are TRBV11-2 and TRBJ2-7; 7 bases are a match to TRBD1. Trimming cost V 1 base and J 0 bases; bases outside gene matches: 6. The CDR3 sequence is 16 residues long. Germline V gene data show CDR1 as SGHAT and CDR2 as FQNNGV. This CDR3 is CASSLAGDSSSYEQYF. CDR3 nucleotide sequence: TGTGCCAGCAGCTTAGCCGGGGACAGTAGCTCCTACGAGCAGTACTTC.

The chain links TRBV6-6 to TRBJ1-4; D ambiguous. The V end was cut by 2 bases, the J end by 8 bases, with 12 bases between. Germline lookup yields CDR1 MNHNY and CDR2 SVGAGI (reference sequence). The CDR3 extends over 14 amino acids. The CDR3 is CASSYVGFGEKLFF. CDR3 nucleotide sequence: TGTGCCAGCAGTTACGTGGGGTTTGGGGAAAAACTGTTTTTT.

This clonotype was seen ten or more times. V gene TRBV12-3 or TRBV12-4 combines with J gene TRBJ1-2; possible D gene TRBD1, 5 bases. The germline V and J ends were trimmed by 3 bases and 4 bases, with 15 bases remaining between them. CDR3 length equals 15 residues. The CDR3 loop reads CASSLNPETAYGYTF. The CDR3 DNA sequence: TGTGCCAGCAGTTTGAATCCCGAGACAGCCTATGGCTACACCTTC.

This clonotype has a handful of counts. The V and J genes are TRBV6-6 and TRBJ2-5, with D possibly being TRBD1 (5 bases). The CDR3 is 14 residues long. V was clipped by 3 bases and J by 4 bases, with 12 bases between them. CDR1 and CDR2 from the germline V gene are MNHNY and SVGAGI (reference sequence). The CDR3 DNA reads as TGTGCCAGCAGTTATTCTGACAGCCGAGAGACCCAGTACTTC. Translation gives CASSYSDSRETQYF.

The sample holds many counts of this clonotype. The V gene is TRBV4-3, the J gene TRBJ2-1; D ambiguous. V lost 1 base to trimming and J lost 9 bases, with 13 bases between them. Germline CDR1 LGHNA, CDR2 YSLEER. This CDR3 comprises 14 residues. CDR3 loop: CASSQAAAFPEQFF. As DNA, the CDR3 is TGCGCCAGCAGCCAAGCGGCCGCGTTTCCTGAGCAGTTCTTC.

This clonotype was observed a few times. Possible read error: a much larger clone is one base away. This rearrangement joins TRBV4-3 to TRBJ2-7; 7 nucleotides line up with TRBD1. This CDR3 region has 14 residues. The germline CDR1 and CDR2 sequences are LGHNA and YSLEER. The chain's CDR3 is CASSPGTVSYGQYF. As DNA, the CDR3 is TGCGCCAGCAGCCCGGGGACAGTCTCCTACGGGCAGTACTTC.

This clonotype was counted at least ten times. The chain is built from TRBV23-1 and TRBJ2-7; no reliable D call. TRBV23-1 is an ORF, with its function uncertain. The CDR3 has 16 residues. The V end was cut by 7 bases, the J end by 3 bases, with 22 bases between. CDR3 residues: CASIPPVRVEYYEQYF. As DNA, the CDR3 is TGCGCCAGCATCCCCCCGGTTAGGGTCGAGTACTACGAGCAGTACTTC.

This clonotype has at least ten counts. The chain carries TRBV7-2 and TRBJ2-1; D might be TRBD2 (6 bases). The germline V gene encodes CDR1 SGHTA and CDR2 FQGNSA. The CDR3 extends over 14 amino acids. V was shortened by 4 bases and J by 2 bases, with 9 bases between the two germline ends. The CDR3 sequence is CASSWAGPYNEQFF. The CDR3 nucleotides read TGTGCCAGCAGCTGGGCGGGACCCTACAATGAGCAGTTCTTC.

For this clonotype: A much larger clonotype is one base distant, so this may be a read error. The V call is TRBV7-9, the J call TRBJ2-5, with 13 bases identical to TRBD2. Germline CDR1 and CDR2: SEHNR and FQNEAQ (reference sequence). CDR3 length: 17 residues. The DNA for the CDR3 is TGTGCCAGCAGCGCCCCGGGACTAGCGGGGACCCAAGAGACCCAGAACTTC. It codes for CASSAPGLAGTQETQNF.